The clone carrying this TCR beta chain was detected once. The antigen remains undetermined. This entry is derived from a study of vaccination effects on CD4 cells after COVID-19. Libraries were prepared by immunoSEQ multiplex PCR; TCRdb keeps only in-frame clonotypes and omits some of them. The sample holds 25,000 to 35,000 clones, roughly two thirds seen once. Viral peptide pools were used in the ViraFEST assay to expand antigen-specific CD4+ T cells, and sequencing came afterward. After roughly 10 days in culture, the CD4+ T cells were isolated. The healthy vaccine recipients, who had no prior SARS-CoV-2 infection, showed negative nucleocapsid antibodies. IL-2 at about 10 IU/ml and peptides at 9.5 to 10 ug/ml were added to cultured PBMC, around 2 million per well. J was trimmed by 4 bases and V by 8 bases; bases with no gene match: 11. Germline values: CDR1 SGDLS, CDR2 YYNGEE. This CDR3 has 15 amino acids.

The chain links TRBV9 to TRBJ2-2; 7 bases match TRBD2. The source is a human donor who received a COVID-19 vaccine. Source: CD4+ T cells from PBMCs cultured with HCoV-229E spike peptides, taken before COVID-19 vaccination. CDR3 in amino acids: CARNPGRGITGELFF. The CDR3 DNA reads TGTGCCAGGAACCCAGGGAGGGGAATCACCGGGGAGCTGTTTTTT. Filled out from reference TRBV9 and TRBJ2-2, the complete variable domain reads DSGVTQTPKHLITATGQRVTLRCSPRSGDLSVYWYQQSLDQGLQFLIQYYNGEERAKGNILERFSAQQFPDLHSELNLSSLELGDSALYFCARNPGRGITGELFFGEGSRLTVL.